The present T cell receptor beta chain was sequenced within a study of CD8 T cells in ankylosing spondylitis. Findings and limits, study-wide: There was a TCR beta motif, made of eight highly homologous variants, that appeared characteristic of ankylosing spondylitis blood.

TCRdb passed the 5' RACE reads through MiXCR, listing each CDR3 protein once. The table lists 700,000 to 1,000,000 distinct CDR3 sequences, 10% to 15% of them singletons. This clonotype was detected only a few times. Its antigen is as yet unknown. CDR3 length equals 15 residues. In germline, CDR1 is SEHNR, CDR2 FQNEAQ (reference sequence). V lost 1 base and J lost 0, with 9 bases in between. This receptor was taken from a male donor with ankylosing spondylitis. The chain links TRBV7-9 to TRBJ2-5; D may be TRBD2 (5 bases). The source material was blood, either unsorted or a sorted T cell fraction (not recorded which). CDR3 loop: CASSLDEGYQETQYF. The CDR3, as DNA: TGTGCCAGCAGCTTAGACGAGGGATACCAAGAGACCCAGTACTTC.